The entry that follows covers one T cell receptor (beta chain) sequence. What antigen it recognizes has not been identified. No base quality information exists; no much larger clone differs at one position. Library generation was performed with the immunoSEQ multiplex PCR assay. TCRdb retrieved this table from immuneACCESS and kept in-frame rearrangements only. Not all clones are present; in checked studies, unresolved V genes account for under half, and no reason is known for the remainder. The sample table holds about 100,000 clones, of which approximately 94% were seen once. The ten largest clones capture about 0.21% of the sample. From its cysteine to its phenylalanine, the CDR3 spans 12 amino acids. The entry retains the CDR3 DNA only, 36 bases that are in frame from base 1. According to the germline V gene, CDR1 reads SGDLS and CDR2 reads YYNGEE. V loses 7 bases, J loses 6 bases, and the germline ends lie 8 bases apart.

This sample was included in a study of technical replicates of blood from a handful of donors (dated by TCRdb to the late 2010s). The clonotype was recovered from a human donor in good health. The rearranged segments are TRBV9 and TRBJ1-6; a tentative D match to TRBD1 spans 6 bases. Specimen: T cells isolated from PBMCs. This receptor carries the CDR3 CASARGNSPLHF. The DNA is TGTGCCAGCGCCAGGGGTAATTCACCCCTCCACTTT.